Listed below are T cell receptor beta chains from one sample, sequenced in a study of T cells in Graves' hyperthyroidism and ophthalmopathy. MiXCR was run by TCRdb on the multiplex PCR reads, yielding one entry per CDR3 protein. Of roughly 600,000 distinct CDR3 sequences listed, more than 14% are singletons. The sample comprised blood. All receptors come from a woman between 50 and 59 years old with Graves' ophthalmopathy. Each CDR3 is given with its conserved first and last residue. A D gene is named only where the DNA matches it firmly. Not all rows give a size; the values are once, few, many and, for expanded clones, a class.

TRBD1 many TRBJ1-4 TRBV5-1 CASSASTGTEKLFF TGCGCCAGCAGCGCCTCGACAGGGACTGAAAAACTGTTTTTT
. many TRBJ2-7 TRBV5-8 CASSAGTDGYEQYF TGTGCCAGCAGCGCCGGGACGGACGGCTACGAGCAGTACTTC
. many TRBJ1-4 TRBV7-8 CASSHGGFGDEKLFF TGTGCCAGCAGCCACGGCGGGTTTGGAGATGAAAAACTGTTTTTT
TRBD2 many TRBJ2-3 TRBV6-6 CASSYLALAGGPTDTQYF TGTGCCAGCAGTTACTTAGCCCTAGCGGGAGGCCCCACAGATACGCAGTATTTT
. . TRBJ2-5 TRBV14 CASSQWAPLLETQYF TGTGCCAGCAGCCAATGGGCGCCCCTTCTAGAGACCCAGTACTTC
. many TRBJ1-2 TRBV12-3/TRBV12-4 CASSWENPNYGYTF TGTGCCAGCAGTTGGGAGAATCCTAACTATGGCTACACCTTC
. . TRBJ2-2 TRBV5-5 CASSIGTVNTGELFF TGTGCCAGCAGCATTGGGACGGTAAACACCGGGGAGCTGTTTTTT
. . TRBJ1-5 TRBV20-1 CSARDLLDNQPQHF TGCAGTGCACGGGACCTGCTAGACAATCAGCCCCAGCATTTT
TRBD2 many TRBJ2-1 TRBV20-1 CSASPSSGIGNEQFF TGCAGTGCTAGCCCCTCTAGCGGGATAGGCAATGAGCAGTTCTTC
. few TRBJ2-1 TRBV19 CASSIRLDSYNEQFF TGTGCCAGTAGTATCCGACTTGACTCCTACAATGAGCAGTTCTTC
. many TRBJ1-1 TRBV6-2/TRBV6-3 CASSYTVLNTEAFF TGTGCCAGCAGTTACACAGTCCTGAACACTGAAGCTTTCTTT
. many TRBJ2-7 TRBV7-9 CASRSSYRAHEQYF TGTGCCAGCAGATCAAGTTACAGGGCCCACGAGCAGTACTTC
TRBD2 many TRBJ2-1 TRBV20-1 CSARVPGGSYNEQFF TGCAGTGCTAGAGTCCCGGGGGGGTCCTACAATGAGCAGTTCTTC
. many TRBJ2-5 TRBV27 CASSLVGYQETQYF TGTGCCAGCAGTCTAGTAGGGTATCAAGAGACCCAGTACTTC
. . TRBJ2-7 TRBV7-6 CASSLGGTLSYEQYF TGTGCCAGCAGCTTAGGCGGGACGCTCTCCTACGAGCAGTACTTC
. many TRBJ1-1 TRBV12-3/TRBV12-4 CASSGTQNTEAFF TGTGCCAGCAGCGGGACTCAGAACACTGAAGCTTTCTTT
TRBD2 many TRBJ2-1 TRBV20-1 CSASLAGVYNEQFF TGCAGTGCTAGTCTAGCGGGAGTTTACAATGAGCAGTTCTTC
TRBD1 few TRBJ1-6 TRBV6-2/TRBV6-3 CASSYSGTGGTNNSPLHF TGTGCCAGCAGTTACTCCGGGACAGGGGGAACTAATAATTCACCCCTCCACTTT
TRBD2 many TRBJ2-1 TRBV30 CAWTPQSGRVYNEQFF TGTGCCTGGACCCCCCAAAGCGGGAGGGTCTACAATGAGCAGTTCTTC
TRBD2 many TRBJ2-1 TRBV7-3 CASSPSHLAGVDEQFF TGTGCCAGCAGCCCGTCACACCTAGCGGGAGTGGATGAGCAGTTCTTC
. many TRBJ1-1 TRBV28 CASSFRAGPPLTEAFF TGTGCCAGCAGTTTTAGGGCAGGGCCTCCCTTAACTGAAGCTTTCTTT
TRBD1 few TRBJ2-3 TRBV9 CASSVGPGQGGFADTQYF TGTGCCAGCAGCGTAGGACCGGGACAGGGAGGGTTTGCAGATACGCAGTATTTT
TRBD2 many TRBJ2-1 TRBV7-9 CASSQITSGSVDEQFF TGTGCCAGCAGCCAAATCACTAGCGGGAGTGTCGATGAGCAGTTCTTC
. many TRBJ2-7 TRBV13 CASSFGTKEQYF TGTGCCAGCAGCTTCGGGACAAAGGAGCAGTACTTC
. many TRBJ1-5 TRBV2 CASSEFRNNQPQHF TGTGCCAGCAGTGAATTTAGAAACAATCAGCCCCAGCATTTT
. many TRBJ1-2 TRBV7-8 CASSRGSGLSYGYTF TGTGCCAGCAGCCGGGGGAGCGGGCTAAGCTATGGCTACACCTTC
. many TRBJ2-7 TRBV7-9 CASSPFLGHHSEQYF TGTGCCAGCAGCCCTTTCCTCGGGCACCATAGCGAGCAGTACTTC
. . TRBJ1-1 TRBV19 CASSILGPNTEAFF TGTGCCAGTAGTATTTTAGGACCGAACACTGAAGCTTTCTTT
. . TRBJ2-3 TRBV14 CASSQDSLVGDTQYF TGTGCCAGCAGCCAAGATTCACTAGTAGGAGATACGCAGTATTTT
. many TRBJ1-5 TRBV9 CASSVGGENQPQHF TGTGCCAGCAGCGTAGGGGGTGAAAATCAGCCCCAGCATTTT
TRBD1 few TRBJ2-7 TRBV29-1 CSVEGGGQGNYEQYF TGCAGCGTTGAAGGAGGCGGACAGGGAAACTACGAGCAGTACTTC
. many TRBJ2-3 TRBV7-8 CASSLFISFSTDTQYF TGTGCCAGCAGCTTATTCATCTCTTTTAGCACAGATACGCAGTATTTT
TRBD2 few TRBJ2-1 TRBV19 CASSIERELYNEQFF TGTGCCAGTAGTATCGAGCGGGAACTCTACAATGAGCAGTTCTTC
TRBD2 many TRBJ2-2 TRBV5-1 CASSISGRGDTGELFF TGCGCCAGCAGCATCAGCGGGAGGGGAGACACCGGGGAGCTGTTTTTT
. few TRBJ2-2 TRBV7-2 CASSPLAGGVTGELFF TGTGCCAGCAGCCCCCTAGCTGGCGGAGTCACCGGGGAGCTGTTTTTT
. many TRBJ1-5 TRBV7-8 CAVGSGVANQPQHF TGTGCCGTAGGGAGTGGGGTCGCCAATCAGCCCCAGCATTTT
TRBD1 few TRBJ1-2 TRBV20-1 CSASQDRAYGYTF TGCAGTGCTAGTCAGGACAGGGCCTATGGCTACACCTTC
. many TRBJ2-7 TRBV5-6 CASSLRPEGLGEQYF TGTGCCAGCAGCTTGAGGCCGGAGGGCCTCGGCGAGCAGTACTTC
. . TRBJ2-2 TRBV9 CASSVEGPNTGELFF TGTGCCAGCAGCGTAGAGGGACCGAACACCGGGGAGCTGTTTTTT
TRBD1 . TRBJ1-5 TRBV7-2 CASSPQGQGYQPQHF TGTGCCAGCAGCCCCCAGGGACAGGGTTATCAGCCCCAGCATTTT
TRBD1 . TRBJ1-1 TRBV4-2 CSSSQDRGMNTEAFF TGTTCCAGCAGCCAAGACAGGGGGATGAACACTGAAGCTTTCTTT
. . TRBJ1-2 TRBV6-1 CASSSPLGLYRGYTF TGTGCCAGCAGTTCCCCGTTGGGCCTTTATCGAGGCTACACCTTC
TRBD2 many TRBJ2-1 TRBV12-3/TRBV12-4 CASSLLRSSGTNEQFF TGTGCCAGCAGTTTATTGAGGTCTAGCGGGACAAATGAGCAGTTCTTC
. . TRBJ2-7 TRBV12-3/TRBV12-4 CASRRQVNHEQYF TGTGCCAGCAGGAGGCAGGTTAACCACGAGCAGTACTTC
TRBD1 . TRBJ2-2 TRBV7-2 CASSFPLGGAGELFF TGTGCCAGCAGCTTCCCCCTAGGGGGCGCCGGGGAGCTGTTTTTT
. . TRBJ2-1 TRBV27 CASRWGYNEQFF TGTGCCAGCAGGTGGGGTTACAATGAGCAGTTCTTC
. many TRBJ1-4 TRBV30 CAWSVLVGAPNEKLFF TGTGCCTGGAGTGTACTTGTCGGGGCGCCGAATGAAAAACTGTTTTTT